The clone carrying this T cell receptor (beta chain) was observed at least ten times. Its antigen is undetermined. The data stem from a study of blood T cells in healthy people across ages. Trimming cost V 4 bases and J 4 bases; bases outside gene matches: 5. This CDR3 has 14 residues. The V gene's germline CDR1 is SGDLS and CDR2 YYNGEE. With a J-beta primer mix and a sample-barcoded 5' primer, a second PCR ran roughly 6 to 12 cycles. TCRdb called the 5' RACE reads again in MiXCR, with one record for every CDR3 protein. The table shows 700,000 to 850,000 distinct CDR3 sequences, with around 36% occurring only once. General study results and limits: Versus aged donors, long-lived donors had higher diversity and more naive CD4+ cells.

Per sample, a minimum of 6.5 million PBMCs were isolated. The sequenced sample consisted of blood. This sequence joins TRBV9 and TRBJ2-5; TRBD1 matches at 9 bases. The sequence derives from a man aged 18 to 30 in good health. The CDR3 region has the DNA TGTGCCAGCAGCCCAGAGGACAGGGGAGAGACCCAGTACTTC. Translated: CASSPEDRGETQYF.